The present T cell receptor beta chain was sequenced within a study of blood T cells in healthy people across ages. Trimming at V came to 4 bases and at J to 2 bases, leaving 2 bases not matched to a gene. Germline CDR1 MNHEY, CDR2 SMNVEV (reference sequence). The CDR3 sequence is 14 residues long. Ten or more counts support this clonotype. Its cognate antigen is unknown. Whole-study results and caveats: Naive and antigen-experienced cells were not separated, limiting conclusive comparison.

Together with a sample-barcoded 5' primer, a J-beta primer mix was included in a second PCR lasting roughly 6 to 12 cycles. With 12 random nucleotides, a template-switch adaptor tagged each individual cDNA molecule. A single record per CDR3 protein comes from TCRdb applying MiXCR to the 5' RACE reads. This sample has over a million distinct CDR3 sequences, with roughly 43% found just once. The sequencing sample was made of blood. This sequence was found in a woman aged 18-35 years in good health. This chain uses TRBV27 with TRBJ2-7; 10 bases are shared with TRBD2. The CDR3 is CASSSLAGPYEQYF. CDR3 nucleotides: TGTGCCAGCAGTTCACTAGCGGGACCCTACGAGCAGTACTTC.